The TCR beta chain under discussion was sequenced for a study of spatial heterogeneity in lung cancer. This clonotype was counted ten times or more. With V trimmed by 1 base and J by 5 bases, 15 bases remained unmatched. The CDR3 totals 18 residues. Looked up from germline, CDR1 is MGHRA and CDR2 is YSYEKL. Time point indicated: blood at routine non-recurrence follow-up after resection. Whole RNA, isolated from tumor, nontumor lung or frozen PBMC, was sequenced without prior sorting. TCRdb itself ran the 5' RACE reads through MiXCR, one entry per CDR3 protein. The sample carries 95,000 to 130,000 distinct CDR3 sequences, 9.5% to 15% recorded once.

The J gene is TRBJ2-5, the V gene TRBV4-1; TRBD2 aligns across 8 bases. Specimen: PBMCs, collected at follow-up. The receptor comes from a male donor with early-stage non-small cell lung cancer. Here the CDR3 DNA reads TGCGCCAGCAGCCAAGTCGAGTTTACTAGCGGAAGTCCGGAGACCCAGTACTTC. The encoded protein is CASSQVEFTSGSPETQYF.